Detailed here is one T cell receptor beta chain. The clone's antigen remains unknown. Per-base quality was not reported, and no clone a single base away is much larger than it. CDR1 and CDR2, per the germline V gene, are ENHRY and SYGVKD. The CDR3 goes from the cysteine to the phenylalanine over 14 residues. Here the CDR3 DNA is all that survives: 42 bases in frame from base 1. The germline V and J ends show losses of 7 bases and 5 bases respectively, and no gene match explains 4 bases of the junction. The data belong to a study of OX40 agonist ivuxolimab in advanced cancers. Concerning the study at large: The costimulatory receptor OX40 (CD134) was targeted by ivuxolimab, a fully human IgG2 agonistic monoclonal antibody. The paper describes the monotherapy dose-escalation part (N = 52 patients) of the phase I trial of ivuxolimab. In the dose-escalation cohort, 82.7% of patients were male, and the mean age was approximately 60 years, with a range of about 20 to 79. Intravenous ivuxolimab was administered to patients every 2 weeks at six dose levels: 0.01, 0.1, 0.3, 1.5, 3 and 10 mg/kg. Three dose-escalation patients achieved partial responses, one with hepatocellular carcinoma and two with cutaneous melanoma. Of the roughly 51 patients in dose escalation, around 19 had hepatocellular carcinoma, roughly 15 had melanoma, 9 had renal cell carcinoma and 9 had head and neck cancer. Patients were allowed to have had prior anti-PD-1, anti-PD-L1 or anti-CTLA-4 therapy, and more than 35% of the dose-escalation patients had been treated with checkpoint inhibitors. Peripheral TCRbeta sequencing was intended to test whether TCR sequence diversity was altered and clonal T-cell expansion was caused by ivuxolimab. The full study reports these points: Low levels of normalized T-cell clonal expansion were also seen in some patients who did not respond. In partial responders in the 0.1-3.0 mg/kg groups, normalized peripheral clonal expansion was found to be among the lowest, especially among CD8+ T cells. After ivuxolimab, CD8+ T cells had more expanded clones than CD4+ T cells on average. At doses from 0.1 to 3.0 mg/kg, clonal expansion was seen in both CD4+ and CD8+ blood T cells between baseline and week 6. The antigen specificity of the peripheral T cells that underwent clonal expansion was not determined.

To sequence the TCRbeta CDR3 region, genomic DNA was isolated from the sorted cells. The immunoSEQ Assay was used to sequence the TCRbeta CDR3 regions. Entries here come from immuneACCESS through TCRdb and include only in-frame sequences with V and J called. Some clones fail to appear in such tables; in the studies checked, an unresolved V gene covers under half of the shortfall, and the cause of the remainder is unknown. In this sample the table shows around 50,000 clones, 85% to 90% of which occur a single time. The ten most abundant clones make up 7.8% of the sample. Patients with autoimmune disease history or receiving systemic immunosuppression were excluded from the trial. Peripheral blood for TCR sequencing was drawn from every dose cohort at baseline, at cycle 4 day 1 and at cycle 7 day 1. Samples came from an open-label, multicenter, first-in-human phase I dose-escalation trial of ivuxolimab. Adults with locally advanced or metastatic melanoma, renal cell, hepatocellular, or head and neck squamous cell carcinoma were enrolled in the trial. Before TCR sequencing, CD4+ and CD8+ T cells were separately sorted from peripheral blood.

The clonotype originates from an adult with an advanced solid tumor such as melanoma, head and neck, liver or kidney cancer. Specimen: CD4+ or CD8+ T cells sorted from blood, collected in a trial of the OX40 agonist ivuxolimab. The rearrangement joined TRBV10-3 to TRBJ2-1, and 11 bases in between align with TRBD2. This receptor has the CDR3 CAIIAGGGHNEQFF. The nucleotides are TGTGCCATCATAGCGGGAGGGGGCCACAATGAGCAGTTCTTC.